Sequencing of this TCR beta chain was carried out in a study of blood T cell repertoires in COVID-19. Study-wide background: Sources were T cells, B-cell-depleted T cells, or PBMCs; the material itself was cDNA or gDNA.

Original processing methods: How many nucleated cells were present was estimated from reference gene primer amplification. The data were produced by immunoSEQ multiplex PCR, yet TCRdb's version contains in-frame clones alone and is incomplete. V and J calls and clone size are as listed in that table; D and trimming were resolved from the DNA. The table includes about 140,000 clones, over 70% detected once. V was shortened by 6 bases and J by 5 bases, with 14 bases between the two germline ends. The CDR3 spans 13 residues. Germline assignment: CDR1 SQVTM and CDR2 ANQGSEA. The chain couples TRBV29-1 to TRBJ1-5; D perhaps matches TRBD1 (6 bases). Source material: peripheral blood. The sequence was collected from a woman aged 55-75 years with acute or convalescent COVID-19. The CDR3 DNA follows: TGCAGCGTGCAACAGGGTCGCGATCAGCCCCAGCATTTT. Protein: CSVQQGRDQPQHF.